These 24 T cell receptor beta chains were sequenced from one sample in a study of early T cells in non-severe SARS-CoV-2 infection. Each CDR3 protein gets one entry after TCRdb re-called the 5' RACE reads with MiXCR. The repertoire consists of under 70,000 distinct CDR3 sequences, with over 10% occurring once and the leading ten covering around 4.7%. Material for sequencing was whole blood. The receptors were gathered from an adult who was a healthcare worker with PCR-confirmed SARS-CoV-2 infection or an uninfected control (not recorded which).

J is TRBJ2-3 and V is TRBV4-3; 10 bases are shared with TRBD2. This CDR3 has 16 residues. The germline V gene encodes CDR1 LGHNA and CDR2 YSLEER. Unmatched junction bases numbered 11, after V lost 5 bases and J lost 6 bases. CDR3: CASSGQSGGAGDTQYF. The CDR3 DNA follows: TGCGCCAGCAGCGGGCAAAGCGGGGGGGCAGGGGATACGCAGTATTTT.

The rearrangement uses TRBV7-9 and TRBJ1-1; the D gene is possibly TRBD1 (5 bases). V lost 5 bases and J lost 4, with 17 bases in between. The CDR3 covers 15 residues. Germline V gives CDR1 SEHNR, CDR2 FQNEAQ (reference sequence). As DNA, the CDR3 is TGTGCCAGCAGCCGAGCACATGGGGGGATCACTGAAGCTTTCTTT. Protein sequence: CASSRAHGGITEAFF. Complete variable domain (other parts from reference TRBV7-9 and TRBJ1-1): DTGVSQNPRHKITKRGQNVTFRCDPISEHNRLYWYRQTLGQGPEFLTYFQNEAQLEKSRLLSDRFSAERPKGSFSTLEIQRTEQGDSAMYLCASSRAHGGITEAFFGQGTRLTVV.

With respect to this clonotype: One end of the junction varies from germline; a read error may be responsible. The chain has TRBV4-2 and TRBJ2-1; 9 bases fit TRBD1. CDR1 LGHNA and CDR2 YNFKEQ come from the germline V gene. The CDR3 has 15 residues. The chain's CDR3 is CVSSQPGQGYNEQFF. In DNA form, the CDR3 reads TGTGTCAGCAGCCAACCGGGACAGGGCTACAATGAGCAGTTCTTC.

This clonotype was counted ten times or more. CDR3 residues: CASSYPGQGIDEQFF. Written as DNA, the CDR3 is TGTGCCAGCAGTTACCCGGGACAGGGGATAGATGAGCAGTTCTTC. The gene calls are TRBV6-5 and TRBJ2-1, with 10 positions matching TRBD1. After removal of 2 bases from V and 8 bases from J, the junction contained 6 bases not matched to a gene. The CDR3 totals 15 residues. Germline CDR1 reads MNHEY; CDR2 reads SVGAGI.

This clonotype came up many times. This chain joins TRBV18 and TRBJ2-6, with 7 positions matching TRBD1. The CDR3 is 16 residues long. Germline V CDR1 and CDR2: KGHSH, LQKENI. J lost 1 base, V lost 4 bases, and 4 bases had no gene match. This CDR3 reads CASSRDSLSGANVLTF. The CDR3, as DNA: TGTGCCAGCTCACGGGACAGTTTGTCTGGGGCCAACGTCCTGACTTTC.

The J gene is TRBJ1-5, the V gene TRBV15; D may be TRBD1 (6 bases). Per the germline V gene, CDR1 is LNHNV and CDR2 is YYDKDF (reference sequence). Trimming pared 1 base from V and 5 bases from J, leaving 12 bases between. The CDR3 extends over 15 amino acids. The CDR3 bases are TGTGCCACCAGCAGAGGCCGAGGGGGGTATCAGCCCCAGCATTTT. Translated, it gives CATSRGRGGYQPQHF.

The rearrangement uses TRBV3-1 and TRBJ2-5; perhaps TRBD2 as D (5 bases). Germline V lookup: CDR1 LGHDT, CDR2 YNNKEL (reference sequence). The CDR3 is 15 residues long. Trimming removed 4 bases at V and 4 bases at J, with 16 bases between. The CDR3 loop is CASSRIWGVGETQYF. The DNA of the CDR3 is TGTGCCAGCAGCCGGATATGGGGAGTCGGAGAGACCCAGTACTTC.

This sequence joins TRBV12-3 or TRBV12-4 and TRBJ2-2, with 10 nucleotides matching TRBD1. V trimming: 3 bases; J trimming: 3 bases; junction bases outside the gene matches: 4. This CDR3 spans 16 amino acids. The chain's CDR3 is CASSFRQGAHTGELFF. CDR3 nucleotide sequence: TGTGCCAGCAGTTTTCGACAGGGGGCGCACACCGGGGAGCTGTTTTTT.

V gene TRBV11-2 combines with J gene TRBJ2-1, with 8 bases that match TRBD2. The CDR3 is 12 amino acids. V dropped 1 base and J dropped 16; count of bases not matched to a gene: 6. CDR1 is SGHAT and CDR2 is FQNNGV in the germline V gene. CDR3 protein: CASSLAAGVDFF. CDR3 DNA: TGTGCCAGCAGCTTAGCAGCGGGGGTCGACTTCTTC.

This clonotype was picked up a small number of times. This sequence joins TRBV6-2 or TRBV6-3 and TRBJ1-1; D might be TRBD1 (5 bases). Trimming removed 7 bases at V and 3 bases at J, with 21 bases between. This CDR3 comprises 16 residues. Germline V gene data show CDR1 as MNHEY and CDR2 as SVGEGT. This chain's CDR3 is CASNRGLETTDTEAFF. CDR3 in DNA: TGTGCCAGCAACCGGGGGTTGGAGACCACTGACACTGAAGCTTTCTTT.

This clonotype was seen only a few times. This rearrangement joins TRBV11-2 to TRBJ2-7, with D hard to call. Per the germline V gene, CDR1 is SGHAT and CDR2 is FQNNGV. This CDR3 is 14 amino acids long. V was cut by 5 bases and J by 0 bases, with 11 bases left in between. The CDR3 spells CASSHGTSSYEQYF. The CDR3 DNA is TGTGCCAGCAGCCACGGAACGAGCTCCTACGAGCAGTACTTC.

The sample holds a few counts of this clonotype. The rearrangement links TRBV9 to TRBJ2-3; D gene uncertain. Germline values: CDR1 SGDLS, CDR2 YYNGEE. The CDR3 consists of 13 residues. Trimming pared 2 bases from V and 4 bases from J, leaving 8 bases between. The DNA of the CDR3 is TGTGCCAGCAGCGTTTCCCTAGCAGATACGCAGTATTTT. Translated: CASSVSLADTQYF.

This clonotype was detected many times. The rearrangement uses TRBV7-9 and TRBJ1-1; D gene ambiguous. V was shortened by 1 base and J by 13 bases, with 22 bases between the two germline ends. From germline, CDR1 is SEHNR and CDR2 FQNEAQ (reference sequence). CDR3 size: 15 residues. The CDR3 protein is CASSLGAMGSGKHFF. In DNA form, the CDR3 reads TGTGCCAGCAGCTTAGGGGCTATGGGCAGCGGGAAGCATTTCTTT.

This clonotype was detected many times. CDR3: CASRWTGNPEAFF. As DNA, the CDR3 is TGTGCCAGCAGGTGGACAGGTAACCCTGAAGCTTTCTTT. This rearrangement joins TRBV6-2 or TRBV6-3 to TRBJ1-1, with 7 bases that match TRBD1. This CDR3 spans 13 amino acids. With V trimmed by 6 bases and J by 6 bases, 7 bases remained unmatched. The germline CDR1 and CDR2 sequences are MNHEY and SVGEGT.

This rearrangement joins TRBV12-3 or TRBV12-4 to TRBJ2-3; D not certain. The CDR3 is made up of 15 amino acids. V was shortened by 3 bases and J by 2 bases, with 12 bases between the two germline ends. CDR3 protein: CASSLPGWYTDTQYF. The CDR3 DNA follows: TGTGCCAGCAGTTTGCCCGGGTGGTACACAGATACGCAGTATTTT.

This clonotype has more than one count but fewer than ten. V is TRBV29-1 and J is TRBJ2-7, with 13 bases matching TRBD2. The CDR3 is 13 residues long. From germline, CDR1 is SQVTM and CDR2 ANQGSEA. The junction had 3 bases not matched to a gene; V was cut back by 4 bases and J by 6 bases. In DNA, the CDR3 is TGCAGCGTTGTGAGACTAGCGGGAGGCGAGCAGTACTTC. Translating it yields CSVVRLAGGEQYF.

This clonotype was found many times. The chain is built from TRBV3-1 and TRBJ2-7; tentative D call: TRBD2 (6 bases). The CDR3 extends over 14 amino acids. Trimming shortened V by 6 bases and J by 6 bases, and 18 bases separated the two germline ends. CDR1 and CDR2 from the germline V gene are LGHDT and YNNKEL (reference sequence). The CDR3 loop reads CASSLKAGLSEQYF. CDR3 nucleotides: TGTGCCAGCAGTCTTAAGGCGGGACTTTCCGAGCAGTACTTC.

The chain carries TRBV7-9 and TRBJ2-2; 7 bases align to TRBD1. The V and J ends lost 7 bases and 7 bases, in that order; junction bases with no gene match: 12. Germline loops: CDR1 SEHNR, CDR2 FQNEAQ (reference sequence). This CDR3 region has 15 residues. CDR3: CASTPKDREHGELFF. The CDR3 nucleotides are TGTGCCAGCACCCCGAAAGACAGGGAGCACGGGGAGCTGTTTTTT.

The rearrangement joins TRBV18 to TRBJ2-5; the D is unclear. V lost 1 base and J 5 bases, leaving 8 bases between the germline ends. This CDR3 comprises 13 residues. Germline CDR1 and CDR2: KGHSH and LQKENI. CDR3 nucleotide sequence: TGTGCCAGCTCACCACTTGACACGGAGACCCAGTACTTC. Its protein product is CASSPLDTETQYF.

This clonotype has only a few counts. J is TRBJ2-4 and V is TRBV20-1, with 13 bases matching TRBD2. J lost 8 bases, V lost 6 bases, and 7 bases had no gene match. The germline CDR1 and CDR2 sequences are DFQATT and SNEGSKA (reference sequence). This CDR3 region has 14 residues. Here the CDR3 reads CSAWTSGSSDIQYF. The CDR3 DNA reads TGCAGTGCCTGGACTAGCGGGAGTAGTGACATTCAGTACTTC.

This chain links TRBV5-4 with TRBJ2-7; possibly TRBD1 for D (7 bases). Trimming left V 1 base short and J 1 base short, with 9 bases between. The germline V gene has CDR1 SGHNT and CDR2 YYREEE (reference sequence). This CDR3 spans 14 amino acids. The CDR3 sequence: CASSLQGGSYEQYF. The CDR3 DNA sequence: TGTGCCAGCAGCTTGCAGGGGGGATCCTACGAGCAGTACTTC.

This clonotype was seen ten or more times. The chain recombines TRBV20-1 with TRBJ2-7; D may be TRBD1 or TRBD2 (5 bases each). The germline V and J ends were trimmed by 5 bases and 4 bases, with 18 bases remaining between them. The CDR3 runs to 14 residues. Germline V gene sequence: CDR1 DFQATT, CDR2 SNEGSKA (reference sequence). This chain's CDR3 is CSAPRPGSSYEQYF. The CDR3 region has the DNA TGCAGTGCTCCTCGTCCAGGGAGTTCGTACGAGCAGTACTTC.

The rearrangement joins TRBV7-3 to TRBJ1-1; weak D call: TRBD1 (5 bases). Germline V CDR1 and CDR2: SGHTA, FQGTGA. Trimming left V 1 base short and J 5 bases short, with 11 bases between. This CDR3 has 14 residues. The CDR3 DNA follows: TGTGCCAGCAGCTTAAATGGGGGAGGGACTGAAGCTTTCTTT. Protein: CASSLNGGGTEAFF.

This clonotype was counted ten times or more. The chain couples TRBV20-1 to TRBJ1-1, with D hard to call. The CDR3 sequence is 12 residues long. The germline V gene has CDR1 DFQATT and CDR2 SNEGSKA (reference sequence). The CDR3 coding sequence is TGCCAAGTAGAGGGAGAAAACACTGAAGCTTTCTTT. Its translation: CQVEGENTEAFF.